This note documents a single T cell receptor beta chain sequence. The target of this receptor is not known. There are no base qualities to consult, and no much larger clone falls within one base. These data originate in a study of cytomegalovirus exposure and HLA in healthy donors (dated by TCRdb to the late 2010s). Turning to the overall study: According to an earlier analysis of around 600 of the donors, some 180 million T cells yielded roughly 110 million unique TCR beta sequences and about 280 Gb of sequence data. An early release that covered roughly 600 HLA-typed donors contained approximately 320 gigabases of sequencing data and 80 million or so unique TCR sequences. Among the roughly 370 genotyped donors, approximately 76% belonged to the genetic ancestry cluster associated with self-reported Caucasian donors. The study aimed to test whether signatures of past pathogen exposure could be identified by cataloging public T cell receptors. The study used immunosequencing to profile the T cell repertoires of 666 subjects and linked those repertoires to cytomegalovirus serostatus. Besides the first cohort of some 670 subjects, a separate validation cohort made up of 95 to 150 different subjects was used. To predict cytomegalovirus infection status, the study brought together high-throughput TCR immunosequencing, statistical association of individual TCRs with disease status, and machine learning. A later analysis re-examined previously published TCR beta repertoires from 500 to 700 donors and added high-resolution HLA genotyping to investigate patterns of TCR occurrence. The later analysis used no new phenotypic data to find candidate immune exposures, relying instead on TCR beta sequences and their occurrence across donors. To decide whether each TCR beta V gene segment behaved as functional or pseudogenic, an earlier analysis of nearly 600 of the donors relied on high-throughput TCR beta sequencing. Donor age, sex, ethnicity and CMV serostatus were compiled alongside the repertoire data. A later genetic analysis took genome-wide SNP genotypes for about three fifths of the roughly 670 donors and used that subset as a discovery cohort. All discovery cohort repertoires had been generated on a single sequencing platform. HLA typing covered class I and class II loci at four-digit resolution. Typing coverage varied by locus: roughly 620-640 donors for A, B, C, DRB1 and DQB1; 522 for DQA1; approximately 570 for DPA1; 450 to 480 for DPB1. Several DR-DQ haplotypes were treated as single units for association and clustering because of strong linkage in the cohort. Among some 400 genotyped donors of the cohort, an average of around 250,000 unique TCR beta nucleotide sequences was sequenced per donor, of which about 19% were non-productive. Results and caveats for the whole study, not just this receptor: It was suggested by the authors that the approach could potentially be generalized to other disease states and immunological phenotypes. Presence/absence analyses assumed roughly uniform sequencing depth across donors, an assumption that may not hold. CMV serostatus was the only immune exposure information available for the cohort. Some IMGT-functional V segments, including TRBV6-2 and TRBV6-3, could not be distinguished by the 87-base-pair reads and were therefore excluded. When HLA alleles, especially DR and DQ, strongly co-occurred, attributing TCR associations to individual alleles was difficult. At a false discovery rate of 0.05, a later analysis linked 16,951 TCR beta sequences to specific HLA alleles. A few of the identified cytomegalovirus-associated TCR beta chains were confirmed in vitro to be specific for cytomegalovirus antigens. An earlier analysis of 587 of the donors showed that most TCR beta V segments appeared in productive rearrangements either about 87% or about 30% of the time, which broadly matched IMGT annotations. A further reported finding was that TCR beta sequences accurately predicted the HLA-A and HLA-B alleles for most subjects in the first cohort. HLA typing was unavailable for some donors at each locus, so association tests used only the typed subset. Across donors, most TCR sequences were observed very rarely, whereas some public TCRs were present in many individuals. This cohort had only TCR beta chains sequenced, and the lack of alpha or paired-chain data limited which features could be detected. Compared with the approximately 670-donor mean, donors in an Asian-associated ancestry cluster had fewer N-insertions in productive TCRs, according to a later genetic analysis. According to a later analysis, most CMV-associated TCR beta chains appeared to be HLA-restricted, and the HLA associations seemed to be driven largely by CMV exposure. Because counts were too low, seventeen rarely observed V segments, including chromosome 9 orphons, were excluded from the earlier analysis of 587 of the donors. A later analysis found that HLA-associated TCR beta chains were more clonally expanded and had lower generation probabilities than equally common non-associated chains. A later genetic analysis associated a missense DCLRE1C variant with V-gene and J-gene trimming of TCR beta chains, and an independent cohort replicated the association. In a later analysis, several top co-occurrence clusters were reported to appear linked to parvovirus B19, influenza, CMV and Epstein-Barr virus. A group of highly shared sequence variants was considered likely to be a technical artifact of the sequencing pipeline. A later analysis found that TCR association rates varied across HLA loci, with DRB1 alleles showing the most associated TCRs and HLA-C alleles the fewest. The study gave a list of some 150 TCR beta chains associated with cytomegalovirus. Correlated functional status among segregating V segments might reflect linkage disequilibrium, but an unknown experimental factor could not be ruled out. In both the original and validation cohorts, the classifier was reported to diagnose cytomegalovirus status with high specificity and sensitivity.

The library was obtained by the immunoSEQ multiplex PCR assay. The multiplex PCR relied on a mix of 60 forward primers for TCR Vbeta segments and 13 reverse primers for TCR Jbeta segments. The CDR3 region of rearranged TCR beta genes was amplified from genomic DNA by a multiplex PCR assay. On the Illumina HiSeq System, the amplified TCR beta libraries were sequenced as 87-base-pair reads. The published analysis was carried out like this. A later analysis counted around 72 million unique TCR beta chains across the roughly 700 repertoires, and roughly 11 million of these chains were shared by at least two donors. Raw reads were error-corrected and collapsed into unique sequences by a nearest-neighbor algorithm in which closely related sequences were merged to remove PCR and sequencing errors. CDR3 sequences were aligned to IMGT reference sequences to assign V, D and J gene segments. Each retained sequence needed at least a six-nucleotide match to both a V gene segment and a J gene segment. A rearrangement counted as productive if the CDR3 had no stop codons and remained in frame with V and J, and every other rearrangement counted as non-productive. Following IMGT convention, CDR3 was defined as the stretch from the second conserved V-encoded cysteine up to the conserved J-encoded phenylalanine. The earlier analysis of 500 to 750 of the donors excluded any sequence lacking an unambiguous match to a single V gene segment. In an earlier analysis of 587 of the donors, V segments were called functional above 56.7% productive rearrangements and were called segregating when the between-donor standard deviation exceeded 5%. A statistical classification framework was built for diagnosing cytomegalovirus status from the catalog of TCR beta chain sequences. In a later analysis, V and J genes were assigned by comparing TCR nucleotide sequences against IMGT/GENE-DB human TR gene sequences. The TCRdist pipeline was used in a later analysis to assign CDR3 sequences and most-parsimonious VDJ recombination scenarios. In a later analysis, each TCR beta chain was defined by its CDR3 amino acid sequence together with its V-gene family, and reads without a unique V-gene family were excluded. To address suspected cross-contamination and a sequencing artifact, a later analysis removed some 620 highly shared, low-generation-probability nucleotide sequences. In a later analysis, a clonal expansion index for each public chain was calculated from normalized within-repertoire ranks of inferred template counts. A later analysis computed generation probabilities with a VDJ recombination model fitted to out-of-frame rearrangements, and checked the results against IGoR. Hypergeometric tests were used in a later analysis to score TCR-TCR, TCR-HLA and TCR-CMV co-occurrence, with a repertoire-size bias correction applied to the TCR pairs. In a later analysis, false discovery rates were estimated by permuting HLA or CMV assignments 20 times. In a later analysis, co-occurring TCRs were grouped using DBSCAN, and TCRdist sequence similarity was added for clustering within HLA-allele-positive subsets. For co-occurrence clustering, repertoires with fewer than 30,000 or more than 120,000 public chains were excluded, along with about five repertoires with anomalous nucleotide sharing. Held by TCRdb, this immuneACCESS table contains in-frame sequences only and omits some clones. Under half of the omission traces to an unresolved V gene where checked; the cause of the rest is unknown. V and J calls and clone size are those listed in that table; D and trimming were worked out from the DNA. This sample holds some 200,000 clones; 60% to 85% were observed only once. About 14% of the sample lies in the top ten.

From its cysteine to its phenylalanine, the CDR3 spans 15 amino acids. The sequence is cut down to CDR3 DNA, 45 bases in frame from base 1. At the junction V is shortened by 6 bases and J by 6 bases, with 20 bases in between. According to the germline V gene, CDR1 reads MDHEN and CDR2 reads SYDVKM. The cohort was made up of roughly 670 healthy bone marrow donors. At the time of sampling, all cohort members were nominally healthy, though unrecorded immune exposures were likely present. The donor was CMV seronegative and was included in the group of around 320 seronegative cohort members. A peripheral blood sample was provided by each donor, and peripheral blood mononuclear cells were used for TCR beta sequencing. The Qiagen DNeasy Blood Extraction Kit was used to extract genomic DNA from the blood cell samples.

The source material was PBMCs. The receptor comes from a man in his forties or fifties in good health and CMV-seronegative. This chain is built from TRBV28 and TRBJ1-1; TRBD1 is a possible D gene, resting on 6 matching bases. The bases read TGTGCCAGCAGCCTCGGCAGGGGCGTAGGCTCTGAAGCTTTCTTT. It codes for CASSLGRGVGSEAFF.